These 23 T cell receptor beta chains were all obtained from the same sample, sequenced in a study of shared T cell receptors in the human thymus. Repertoires were generated with immunoSEQ multiplex PCR, while TCRdb's copy carries only in-frame clones and drops some. The sample has roughly 500,000 clones, 70% to 80% seen once. Another study also made use of these data, one on human thymus T cells.

The sample was thymocytes. The source of these receptors is a boy younger than two with a congenital heart defect.

V usage is TRBV29-1 and J usage is TRBJ2-7; D is possibly TRBD2 (5 bases). The CDR3 runs 14 residues. Germline CDR1 is SQVTM and CDR2 is ANQGSEA. The V gene lost 2 bases and the J gene lost 7 bases, with 18 bases spanning the gap. The CDR3 region has the DNA TGCAGCGTTGAATTAGGAGGAGGATGGGAAGAGCAGTACTTC. Translation gives CSVELGGGWEEQYF.

The chain employs TRBV12-1 and TRBJ2-7; the tabulated D call, TRBD2, remains unverified against the DNA. TRBV12-1 constitutes a pseudogene. CDR3 length: 21 amino acids. The CDR3 here is CASSFLPSEILPSPPSYEQYF. The CDR3 bases are TGTGCCAGCAGCTTTCTACCTAGCGAGATCCTTCCATCCCCGCCGTCCTACGAGCAGTACTTC.

The chain has TRBV4-2 and TRBJ1-4; the D gene is possibly TRBD1 (5 bases). The CDR3 is made up of 17 amino acids. Germline assignment: CDR1 LGHNA and CDR2 YNFKEQ. Trimming took 2 bases from V and 4 from J, leaving 17 bases between them. The CDR3 sequence is CASSQSTRGGDNEKLFF. Here the CDR3 DNA reads TGTGCCAGCAGCCAATCCACGAGGGGAGGGGATAATGAAAAACTGTTTTTT.

For the CDR3, the DNA is TGTGCCAGCAGCTTAGTTCCCGCGGCTAGCGGGGTATCCTACGAGCAGTACTTC. Translating gives CASSLVPAASGVSYEQYF. The V and J genes are TRBV7-2 and TRBJ2-7; TRBD2 agrees at 9 bases. The length of the CDR3 is 18 residues. The trim removed 1 base at V and 1 base at J, leaving 11 bases unmatched. Germline CDR1 reads SGHTA; CDR2 reads FQGNSA.

The V and J genes are TRBV7-9 and TRBJ1-2, with D maybe TRBD1 (5 bases). The CDR3 is 15 amino acids. Trimming removed 0 bases at V and 6 bases at J, with 14 bases between. In germline, CDR1 is SEHNR, CDR2 FQNEAQ (reference sequence). The CDR3 nucleotides are TGTGCCAGCAGCTTAGCGAAAGGCAGGGCGGATGGCTACACCTTC. It codes for CASSLAKGRADGYTF. The whole variable domain, filled in from reference TRBV7-9 and TRBJ1-2, reads DTGVSQNPRHKITKRGQNVTFRCDPISEHNRLYWYRQTLGQGPEFLTYFQNEAQLEKSRLLSDRFSAERPKGSFSTLEIQRTEQGDSAMYLCASSLAKGRADGYTFGSGTRLTVV.

The V gene is TRBV30, the J gene TRBJ1-2, with unresolved D. Deletions cut 4 bases from V and 4 bases from J, with 13 bases between. The germline CDR1 and CDR2 sequences are GTSNPN and SVGIG (reference sequence). There are 13 residues in the CDR3. CDR3 protein: CAWNTDPRYGYTF. In nucleotides, the CDR3 is TGTGCCTGGAACACAGATCCTCGCTATGGCTACACCTTC.

Only one count was recorded for this clone. The chain links TRBV28 to TRBJ2-7, with TRBD1 matching over 8 bases. The V gene end was trimmed by 7 bases and the J gene end by 2 bases; junction bases not matched to a gene: 4. CDR3 length equals 13 residues. Germline V lookup: CDR1 MDHEN, CDR2 SYDVKM. The DNA for the CDR3 is TGTGCCAGCAATCGACAGGGGCCCTACGAGCAGTACTTC. Protein sequence: CASNRQGPYEQYF.

The chain joins TRBV28 to TRBJ2-5; D is perhaps TRBD2 (5 bases). Trimming took off 7 bases at V and 3 bases at J, with 12 bases between the two ends. The CDR3 spans 13 residues. Per germline, CDR1 MDHEN and CDR2 SYDVKM. The CDR3 region has the DNA TGTGCCAGCACCGAGGACGGGAAAGAGACCCAGTACTTC. The encoded protein is CASTEDGKETQYF.

The chain couples TRBV2 to TRBJ1-1; no reliable D call. Trimming removed 8 bases from V and 0 bases from J, with 16 bases in between. Looked up from germline, CDR1 is SNHLY and CDR2 is FYNNEI. There are 15 residues in the CDR3. CDR3 coding DNA: TGTGCCAGCGGACTGGAGGATCCCATGAACACTGAAGCTTTCTTT. Translated: CASGLEDPMNTEAFF.

This clone was picked up a small number of times. V and J are TRBV11-2 and TRBJ2-7; 13 positions match TRBD2. This CDR3 has 19 amino acids. CDR1 SGHAT and CDR2 FQNNGV come from the germline V gene. V lost 5 bases, J lost 3 bases, and 16 bases stayed unmatched. CDR3 nucleotide sequence: TGTGCCAGCAGCCCCCCGGGACTAGCGGGACCTAATAACTACTACGAGCAGTACTTC. The encoded protein is CASSPPGLAGPNNYYEQYF. Drawing the rest from reference TRBV11-2 and TRBJ2-7, the complete variable domain is EAGVAQSPRYKIIEKRQSVAFWCNPISGHATLYWYQQILGQGPKLLIQFQNNGVVDDSQLPKDRFSAERLKGVDSTLKIQPAKLEDSAVYLCASSPPGLAGPNNYYEQYFGPGTRLTVT.

This clone was counted a single time. This chain's CDR3 is CASSFPGSGITGELFF. CDR3 bases: TGCGCCAGCAGCTTTCCGGGTAGCGGGATCACCGGGGAGCTGTTTTTT. This chain uses TRBV5-1 with TRBJ2-2; 8 bases fit TRBD2. The J segment lost 4 bases and the V segment lost 2 bases, leaving 7 bases of the junction unmatched. This CDR3 region has 16 residues. Germline assignment: CDR1 SGHRS and CDR2 YFSETQ.

The gene calls are TRBV27 and TRBJ2-3; D is unresolved. CDR1 MNHEY and CDR2 SMNVEV come from the germline V gene (reference sequence). Trimming removed 5 bases at V and 6 bases at J, with 9 bases between. This CDR3 has 12 amino acids. The CDR3 is CASSPGLDTQYF. The CDR3 nucleotides read TGTGCCAGCAGTCCCGGGTTGGATACGCAGTATTTT.

The J gene is TRBJ1-1, the V gene TRBV2; the D gene is possibly TRBD1 (6 bases). The CDR3 spans 18 residues. V shed 1 base and J shed 0 bases, with 18 bases lying between them. Germline loops: CDR1 SNHLY, CDR2 FYNNEI. In nucleotides, the CDR3 is TGTGCCAGCAGTGAAGGGGGGCCGAGCGGGGGAATGAACACTGAAGCTTTCTTT. It encodes CASSEGGPSGGMNTEAFF. Full variable domain (rest looked up from reference TRBV2 and TRBJ1-1): EPEVTQTPSHQVTQMGQEVILRCVPISNHLYFYWYRQILGQKVEFLVSFYNNEISEKSEIFDDQFSVERPDGSNFTLKIRSTKLEDSAMYFCASSEGGPSGGMNTEAFFGQGTRLTVV.

This chain connects TRBV10-2 to TRBJ2-7; D gene unclear. The ends were cut back, 2 bases at V and 0 bases at J, with 20 bases in the middle. The CDR3 spans 18 residues. Germline V gene data show CDR1 as WSHSY and CDR2 as SAAADI. The CDR3 DNA is TGCGCCAGCAGTGAGAGTGAGGTAGAACTGCCCTACTCCTACGAGCAGTACTTC. Amino acid sequence: CASSESEVELPYSYEQYF.

The rearrangement joins TRBV6-5 to TRBJ2-5; perhaps TRBD1 as D (6 bases). Germline-derived CDR1 and CDR2 are MNHEY and SVGAGI. Deletions cut 8 bases from V and 4 bases from J, with 17 bases between. The CDR3 totals 14 residues. This CDR3 reads CASREQGWGETQYF. DNA of the CDR3: TGTGCCAGCCGGGAACAGGGCTGGGGAGAGACCCAGTACTTC.

V and J are TRBV2 and TRBJ2-7; possible D gene TRBD2, 5 bases. Per germline, CDR1 SNHLY and CDR2 FYNNEI. V dropped 2 bases and J dropped 3 bases, with 17 bases sitting between them. The CDR3 is 16 amino acids. CDR3 protein: CASSESRPDGGYEQYF. The CDR3 coding sequence is TGTGCCAGCAGTGAATCACGTCCGGATGGAGGCTACGAGCAGTACTTC.

This chain links TRBV28 with TRBJ1-5; maybe TRBD1 (6 bases). The V end lost 5 bases, the J end lost 2 bases, and 13 bases lay between the germline ends. Per the germline V gene, CDR1 is MDHEN and CDR2 is SYDVKM. This CDR3 comprises 15 residues. CDR3 coding DNA: TGTGCCAGCAGTCCCCGGGGGGCTGGCAATCAGCCCCAGCATTTT. This encodes CASSPRGAGNQPQHF.

J is TRBJ2-1 and V is TRBV12-5; D might be TRBD2 (5 bases). Per the germline V gene, CDR1 is LGHNT and CDR2 is FRNRAP. The V and J ends lost 2 bases and 3 bases respectively, with 23 bases between them. This CDR3 region has 19 residues. DNA for the CDR3: TGTGCTAGTGGTTTGCTTACCCTCTTCGGAGACTACGGCTACAATGAGCAGTTCTTC. Translated, it gives CASGLLTLFGDYGYNEQFF.

This clone appeared once. In nucleotides, the CDR3 is TGTGCCAGCAGTTGGTCAGGGGGCTACGAGCAGTACTTC. Translated: CASSWSGGYEQYF. This chain connects TRBV28 to TRBJ2-7; 7 nucleotides line up with TRBD1. V dropped 4 bases and J dropped 3; count of bases not matched to a gene: 3. The CDR3 loop spans 13 amino acids. Germline V gene lookup returns CDR1 MDHEN and CDR2 SYDVKM. The entire variable domain, with the rest obtained from reference TRBV28 and TRBJ2-7, is as follows: DVKVTQSSRYLVKRTGEKVFLECVQDMDHENMFWYRQDPGLGLRLIYFSYDVKMKEKGDIPEGYSVSREKKERFSLILESASTNQTSMYLCASSWSGGYEQYFGPGTRLTVT.

The chain is built from TRBV27 and TRBJ2-7; tentative D call: TRBD2 (5 bases). V was shortened by 2 bases and J by 0 bases, with 23 bases between the two germline ends. The CDR3 spans 19 residues. Germline values: CDR1 MNHEY, CDR2 SMNVEV (reference sequence). The chain's CDR3 is CASSLIAPREWELSYEQYF. In DNA, the CDR3 is TGTGCCAGCAGTTTAATAGCCCCACGGGAATGGGAGCTCTCCTACGAGCAGTACTTC.

The chain uses TRBV12-2 and TRBJ2-7; TRBD1, the table's D call, lacks a check against the DNA. TRBV12-2 is a pseudogene locus. The CDR3 is made up of 11 amino acids. This CDR3 is CASRSCYEQYF. In DNA form, the CDR3 reads TGTGCAAGTCGCTCATGCTACGAGCAGTACTTC.

This clone was seen just once. The chain couples TRBV7-6 to TRBJ2-1, with D hard to call. CDR1 and CDR2 (germline): SGHVS, FNYEAQ. The CDR3 is 17 residues long. Between the trimmed V and J ends, which lost 2 bases and 4 bases, there was a span of 18 bases. CDR3 sequence (DNA): TGTGCCAGCAGCTTAACGGGTGGCCTAGACGCTTACAATGAGCAGTTCTTC. It codes for CASSLTGGLDAYNEQFF.

The genes are TRBV28 and TRBJ1-5; weak D call: TRBD1 (5 bases). The V end lost 3 bases, the J end lost 0 bases, and 15 bases lay between the germline ends. There are 17 residues in the CDR3. Germline CDR1 MDHEN, CDR2 SYDVKM. This CDR3 reads CASSLSGTDYSNQPQHF. As DNA, the CDR3 is TGTGCCAGCAGTTTGTCCGGGACGGACTATAGCAATCAGCCCCAGCATTTT.